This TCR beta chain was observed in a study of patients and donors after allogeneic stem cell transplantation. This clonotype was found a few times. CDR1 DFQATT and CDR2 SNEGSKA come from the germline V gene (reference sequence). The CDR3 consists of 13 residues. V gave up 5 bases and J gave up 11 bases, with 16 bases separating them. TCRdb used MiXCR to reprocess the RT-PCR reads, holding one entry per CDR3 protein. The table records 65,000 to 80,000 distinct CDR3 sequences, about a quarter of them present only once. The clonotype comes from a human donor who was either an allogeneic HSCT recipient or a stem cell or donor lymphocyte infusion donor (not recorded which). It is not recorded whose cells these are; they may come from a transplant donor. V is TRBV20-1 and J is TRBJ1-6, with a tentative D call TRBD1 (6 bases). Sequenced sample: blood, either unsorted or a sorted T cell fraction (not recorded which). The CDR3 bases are TGCAGTGCTGAACCTACAGGGAGGCCACCCCTCCACTTT. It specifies CSAEPTGRPPLHF.